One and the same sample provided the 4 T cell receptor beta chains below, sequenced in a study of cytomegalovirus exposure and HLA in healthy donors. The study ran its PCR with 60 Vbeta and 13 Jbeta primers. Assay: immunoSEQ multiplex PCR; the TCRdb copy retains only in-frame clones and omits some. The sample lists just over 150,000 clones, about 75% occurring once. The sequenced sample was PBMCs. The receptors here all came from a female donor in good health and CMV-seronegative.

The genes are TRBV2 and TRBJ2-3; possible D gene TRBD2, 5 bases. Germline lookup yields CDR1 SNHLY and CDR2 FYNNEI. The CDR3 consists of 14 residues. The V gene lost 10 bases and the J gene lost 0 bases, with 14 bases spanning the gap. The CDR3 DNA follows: TGTGCCACCAAACGGCGGACTAGCACAGATACGCAGTATTTT. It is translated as CATKRRTSTDTQYF. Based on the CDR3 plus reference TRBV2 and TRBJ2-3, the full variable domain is EPEVTQTPSHQVTQMGQEVILRCVPISNHLYFYWYRQILGQKVEFLVSFYNNEISEKSEIFDDQFSVERPDGSNFTLKIRSTKLEDSAMYFCATKRRTSTDTQYFGPGTRLTVL.

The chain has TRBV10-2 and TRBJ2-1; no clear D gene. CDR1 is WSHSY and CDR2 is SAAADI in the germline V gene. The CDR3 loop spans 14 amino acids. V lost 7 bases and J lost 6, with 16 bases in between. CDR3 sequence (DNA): TGCGCCAGCACAAAACAGCTTCTGGGCAATGAGCAGTTCTTC. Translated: CASTKQLLGNEQFF.

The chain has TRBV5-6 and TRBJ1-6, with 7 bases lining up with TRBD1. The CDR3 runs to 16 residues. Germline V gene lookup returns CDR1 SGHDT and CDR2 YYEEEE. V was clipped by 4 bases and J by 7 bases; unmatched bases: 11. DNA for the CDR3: TGTGCCAGCAGCCAGGGGGTTGGATATGAGAATTCACCCCTCCACTTT. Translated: CASSQGVGYENSPLHF.

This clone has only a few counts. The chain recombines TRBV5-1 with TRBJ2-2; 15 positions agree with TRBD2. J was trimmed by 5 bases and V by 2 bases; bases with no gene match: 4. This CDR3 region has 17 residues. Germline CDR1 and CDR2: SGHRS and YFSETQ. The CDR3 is CASSLLGLAGGTGELFF. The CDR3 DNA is TGCGCCAGCAGCTTACTGGGACTAGCGGGAGGAACCGGGGAGCTGTTTTTT.